This TCR beta chain appears in the sequencing data of a study of vaccination effects on CD4 cells after COVID-19. Measured with immunoSEQ multiplex PCR; TCRdb has only the in-frame clones, and not every one. Of approximately 66,000 clones in the sample, less than 80% were seen once. A 10-day culture period preceded the isolation of CD4+ T cells. Everyone in the study got two shots of either the BNT162b2 or mRNA-1273 vaccine. About this clone itself: Antigen specificity is unknown.

Germline V gene sequence: CDR1 LNHDA, CDR2 SQIVND (reference sequence). V shed 9 bases and J shed 4 bases, with 13 bases lying between them. The CDR3 has 13 residues. This rearrangement joins TRBV19 to TRBJ1-3, with D hard to call. This receptor was taken from a human donor who received a COVID-19 vaccine. This specimen was CD4+ T cells from PBMCs cultured without peptide, taken after COVID-19 vaccination. The CDR3 protein is CASAPPPGNTIYF. The CDR3 coding sequence is TGTGCCAGCGCCCCACCTCCCGGAAACACCATATATTTT. Full variable domain (missing parts from reference TRBV19 and TRBJ1-3): DGGITQSPKYLFRKEGQNVTLSCEQNLNHDAMYWYRQDPGQGLRLIYYSQIVNDFQKGDIAEGYSVSREKKESFPLTVTSAQKNPTAFYLCASAPPPGNTIYFGEGSWLTVV.